This TCR beta chain was recorded in a study of shared clonotypes between healthy human individuals. Profiling relied on immunoSEQ multiplex PCR, and the TCRdb table lists in-frame clones only, not all of them. The sample holds roughly 380,000 clones, about 97% seen once. CDR3 size: 14 residues. Germline CDR1 is SQVTM and CDR2 is ANQGSEA. V was pared by 7 bases and J by 0 bases, with 15 bases between. V and J are TRBV29-1 and TRBJ1-1; possibly TRBD1 for D (5 bases). The sample comprised memory CD8+ T cells sorted from blood. This sample's subset: CD45RO+ cells pooled with CCR7-negative TemRA cells. The clonotype comes from a young man in good health. The CDR3 reads CSGVNGGMNTEAFF. For the CDR3, the DNA is TGCAGCGGCGTAAATGGGGGGATGAACACTGAAGCTTTCTTT.